The T cell receptor beta chain described here comes from a study of blood T cell repertoires in COVID-19. The CDR3 is made up of 13 amino acids. V was clipped by 7 bases and J by 2 bases; unmatched bases: 4. CDR1 is LGHDT and CDR2 is YNNKEL in the germline V gene (reference sequence). The table came from immunoSEQ multiplex PCR; TCRdb's copy has only in-frame clones and leaves some out. The repertoire consists of 150,000 to 200,000 clones, with around 79% occurring once and the leading ten covering around 5.9%. It was during active infection that Seattle patients were enrolled and then longitudinally followed.

This chain links TRBV3-1 (or the pseudogene TRBV3-2) with TRBJ2-5, with 7 bases matching TRBD2. The sample comprised peripheral blood. The receptor comes from a woman aged 40 to 49 with COVID-19, enrolled during active disease. The CDR3 DNA follows: TGTGCCAGCAAGGCGGGAGCTCAAGAGACCCAGTACTTC. Its translation: CASKAGAQETQYF.